What follows are 10 T cell receptor beta chains derived from one specimen sequenced in a study of blood T cell repertoires in COVID-19. Sequencing used immunoSEQ multiplex PCR; TCRdb keeps in-frame clones, though not all of them. Among some 80,000 clones listed, under 90% were seen once. Sequencing used peripheral blood. Every receptor here comes from a human donor in a cohort sampled during active COVID-19.

The CDR3, as DNA: TGTGCCAGCTCACCTCTACAGGGGCGGGGTCCTGGGGCCAACGTCCTGACTTTC. Protein sequence: CASSPLQGRGPGANVLTF. J is TRBJ2-6 and V is TRBV18; tentatively, D is TRBD1 (7 bases). The germline V gene has CDR1 KGHSH and CDR2 LQKENI. The CDR3 contains 18 residues. Trimming removed 3 bases from V and 2 bases from J, with 17 bases in between.

The chain couples TRBV6-2 or TRBV6-3 to TRBJ2-5; the D gene is possibly TRBD1 (6 bases). This CDR3 has 12 residues. Trimming took 4 bases from V and 5 from J, leaving 8 bases between them. From germline, CDR1 is MNHEY and CDR2 SVGEGT. The CDR3 loop reads CASSSGDETQYF. Here the CDR3 DNA reads TGTGCCAGCAGTTCAGGGGACGAGACCCAGTACTTC.

The CDR3 DNA follows: TGTGCCAGTACCCCAATCGTACAGGGGTCGGGTCAGCCCCAGCATTTT. This translates into CASTPIVQGSGQPQHF. The chain combines TRBV19 with TRBJ1-5; 7 bases are shared with TRBD1. The germline V gene has CDR1 LNHDA and CDR2 SQIVND (reference sequence). The J segment lost 6 bases and the V segment lost 7 bases, leaving 15 bases of the junction unmatched. This CDR3 comprises 16 residues.

The chain joins TRBV10-1 to TRBJ2-3, with 13 bases lining up with TRBD2. The V segment lost 6 bases and the J segment 5 bases; nucleotides outside the gene matches: 11. The germline CDR1 and CDR2 sequences are WNHNN and SYGVQD (reference sequence). CDR3 length: 17 residues. CDR3 region: CASSQWTSGSTGDTQYF. CDR3 coding DNA: TGCGCCAGCAGCCAATGGACTAGCGGGAGTACGGGAGATACGCAGTATTTT.

CDR3 protein: CASSLVSRTGSYEQYF. The CDR3 nucleotides read TGTGCCAGCAGCTTGGTTTCCCGGACAGGGAGCTACGAGCAGTACTTC. The chain carries TRBV5-8 and TRBJ2-7; TRBD1 aligns across 8 bases. V trimming: 0 bases; J trimming: 3 bases; junction bases outside the gene matches: 8. The germline V gene encodes CDR1 SGHTS and CDR2 YDEGEE. The CDR3 is made up of 16 amino acids.

The chain joins TRBV28 to TRBJ2-5, with D possibly being TRBD2 (5 bases). The CDR3 contains 15 residues. V was pared by 6 bases and J by 2 bases, with 16 bases between. Germline V gives CDR1 MDHEN, CDR2 SYDVKM. CDR3 nucleotide sequence: TGTGCCAGCAGCCCTACCGATCGGGGTCAAGAGACCCAGTACTTC. As protein: CASSPTDRGQETQYF.

The chain employs TRBV16 and TRBJ2-7; TRBD1 matches 9 bases. This CDR3 has 18 residues. J was trimmed by 2 bases and V by 0 bases; bases with no gene match: 11. Per the germline V gene, CDR1 is KGHSY and CDR2 is FQNENV. In DNA form, the CDR3 reads TGTGCCAGCAGCCAATCGGACAGGGGACTCCCTCAGGCCTACGAGCAGTACTTC. Amino acid sequence: CASSQSDRGLPQAYEQYF.

The J gene is TRBJ1-2, the V gene TRBV27, with a tentative D call TRBD1 (6 bases). The V end lost 8 bases, the J end lost 4 bases, and 20 bases lay between the germline ends. This CDR3 has 15 residues. CDR1 and CDR2 from the germline V gene are MNHEY and SMNVEV (reference sequence). The CDR3 loop is CASGPTGTLSYGYTF. The CDR3 DNA reads TGTGCCAGCGGCCCAACCGGGACACTAAGCTATGGCTACACCTTC.

The genes are TRBV6-6 and TRBJ1-6; 7 bases line up with TRBD1. Trimming took 7 bases from V and 5 from J; bases not matched to a gene: 8. The CDR3 is 15 amino acids. Germline lookup yields CDR1 MNHNY and CDR2 SVGAGI (reference sequence). CDR3 protein: CASTKGDSHNSPLHF. CDR3 sequence (DNA): TGTGCCAGCACCAAGGGGGACAGTCATAATTCACCCCTCCACTTT.

The V and J genes are TRBV2 and TRBJ1-2; possible D gene TRBD1, 6 bases. In germline, CDR1 is SNHLY, CDR2 FYNNEI. V was trimmed by 8 bases and J by 8 bases, leaving 21 bases between them. This CDR3 contains 14 residues. Here the CDR3 reads CASADPQGFGGYTF. CDR3 DNA: TGTGCCAGCGCCGATCCCCAGGGGTTCGGGGGCTACACCTTC.